The rows below give T cell receptor beta chains drawn from one sample of a study of CD8 T cells in Susac syndrome. TCRdb called the immunoSEQ multiplex PCR reads again in MiXCR, with one record for every CDR3 protein. The sample consists of about 300,000 distinct CDR3 sequences, roughly 94% of them appearing once. Input material: CD4+ T cells from PBMCs. The source is a human donor with multiple sclerosis. The CDR3 runs from the conserved cysteine through the conserved F or W. Each record gives: CDR3 protein, CDR3 DNA, J gene, clone size, V gene, D gene. A D gene is named only where the DNA matches it firmly. Clone size is given for some rows only: seen once, a few or many times, or a class if the clone is expanded.

CASSSDNEYRLANYGYTF | TGTGCCAGCAGCTCCGATAACGAGTACAGGCTAGCTAACTATGGCTACACCTTC | TRBJ1-2 | . | TRBV11-2 | .
CSARRGGGGETQYF | TGCAGTGCTAGACGCGGGGGAGGGGGGGAGACCCAGTACTTC | TRBJ2-5 | once | TRBV20-1 | .
CASSIRQVTTHIQYF | TGTGCCAGCAGCATCAGACAGGTGACCACTCACATTCAGTACTTC | TRBJ2-4 | . | TRBV5-8 | .
CASSFSDRAVLGVETQYF | TGTGCCAGCAGTTTCTCTGACAGGGCTGTGCTCGGCGTGGAGACCCAGTACTTC | TRBJ2-5 | . | TRBV5-5 | TRBD1
CASSFSLAGRVYEQYF | TGTGCCAGCAGCTTCTCCTTGGCAGGGCGGGTCTACGAGCAGTACTTC | TRBJ2-7 | . | TRBV7-6 | .
CASGGYRGQVTEAFF | TGTGCCAGCGGAGGATACAGGGGCCAGGTCACTGAAGCTTTCTTT | TRBJ1-1 | . | TRBV12-3/TRBV12-4 | TRBD1
CSARWVRSNEQFF | TGCAGTGCTAGATGGGTTCGATCCAATGAGCAGTTCTTC | TRBJ2-1 | . | TRBV20-1 | .
CASSLVGTSGFYNEQFF | TGTGCCAGCAGCTTAGTAGGGACTAGCGGTTTCTACAATGAGCAGTTCTTC | TRBJ2-1 | . | TRBV7-2 | TRBD2
CAWSVMGLAPMKQFF | TGTGCCTGGAGTGTAATGGGACTGGCCCCAATGAAGCAGTTCTTC | TRBJ2-1 | . | TRBV30 | .
CASSLGGGGPGGYTF | TGTGCCAGCAGTTTAGGGGGGGGCGGTCCGGGAGGCTACACCTTC | TRBJ1-2 | . | TRBV12-3/TRBV12-4 | .
CATSRGGGQDEQFF | TGTGCCACCAGCAGAGGAGGGGGGCAGGATGAGCAGTTCTTC | TRBJ2-1 | . | TRBV15 | .
CASRRTSGGASEQFF | TGTGCCAGCAGGCGTACTAGCGGGGGGGCCAGTGAGCAGTTCTTC | TRBJ2-1 | once | TRBV7-9 | TRBD2
CASSLYRGALYNEQFF | TGTGCCAGCAGCTTATACCGCGGGGCCCTATACAATGAGCAGTTCTTC | TRBJ2-1 | . | TRBV5-6 | .
CASGLHYQTGSVYNSPLHF | TGTGCTAGTGGACTCCACTACCAGACAGGTTCGGTCTATAATTCACCCCTCCACTTT | TRBJ1-6 | . | TRBV12-5 | .
CATSDSDRAYEQYF | TGTGCCACCAGTGATTCTGACAGGGCCTACGAGCAGTACTTC | TRBJ2-7 | . | TRBV24-1 | TRBD1
CASSQGGRAYEQFF | TGTGCCAGCAGCCAAGGCGGGAGGGCATATGAGCAGTTCTTC | TRBJ2-1 | . | TRBV3-1 | TRBD2
CACSLSTDTQYF | TGTGCCTGCTCACTATCCACAGATACGCAGTATTTT | TRBJ2-3 | . | TRBV30 | .